This is a list of T cell receptor beta chains from one sample in a study of immune heterogeneity within non-small cell lung tumors. Each CDR3 protein is one row after TCRdb ran MiXCR on the multiplex PCR reads. The data contain about 4,300 distinct CDR3 sequences, about 24% of them singletons. Material for sequencing was lung tumor tissue. Receptors were obtained from a man aged 50 to 60 with non-small cell lung cancer. CDR3s include the opening cysteine and the closing phenylalanine or tryptophan. The order of the fields is J gene, clone size, V gene, D gene, CDR3 DNA, CDR3 protein. D genes are given only for firm matches. Part of the rows lack a size; the others show once, few, many or a class for expanded clones.

J: TRBJ1-6; size: medium-sized; V: TRBV3-1; D: -; DNA: TGTGCCAGCAGCCAAGCCGCAGGGCTTGGTTCACCCCTCCACTTT; CDR3: CASSQAAGLGSPLHF
J: TRBJ1-1; size: many; V: TRBV7-2; D: -; DNA: TGTGCCAGCAGCTTAGCGTGGGGGCTGGGGACTGAAGCTTTCTTT; CDR3: CASSLAWGLGTEAFF
J: TRBJ2-1; size: medium-sized; V: TRBV6-1; D: -; DNA: TGTGCCAGCAGTGGACTAGGGAACAATGAGCAGTTCTTC; CDR3: CASSGLGNNEQFF
J: TRBJ2-3; size: few; V: TRBV18; D: TRBD2; DNA: TGTGCCAGCTCACCTTGGGGACTAGAAATAGATACGCAGTATTTT; CDR3: CASSPWGLEIDTQYF
J: TRBJ2-1; size: few; V: TRBV20-1; D: TRBD2; DNA: TGCAGTGCTGGACTATCGGGGGGACGCTCCTACAATGAGCAGTTCTTC; CDR3: CSAGLSGGRSYNEQFF
J: TRBJ1-1; size: many; V: TRBV5-6; D: -; DNA: TGTGCCAGCAGCTTGAGGGGAACTGAAGCTTTCTTT; CDR3: CASSLRGTEAFF
J: TRBJ1-3; size: medium-sized; V: TRBV12-3/TRBV12-4; D: -; DNA: TGTGCCAGCAGCTCTAGCATGGACTCAGCTGGAAACACCATATATTTT; CDR3: CASSSSMDSAGNTIYF
J: TRBJ2-5; size: medium-sized; V: TRBV2; D: TRBD1; DNA: TGTGCCAGCGACAGGGGTGAGACCCAGTACTTC; CDR3: CASDRGETQYF
J: TRBJ1-4; size: medium-sized; V: TRBV28; D: -; DNA: TGTGCCAGCGGTGCCGGCGGTGCTGCTAATGAAAAACTGTTTTTT; CDR3: CASGAGGAANEKLFF
J: TRBJ2-3; size: medium-sized; V: TRBV2; D: -; DNA: TGTGCCAGCAGGCTCCAGCTCAAGGGGAAGCAGTATTTT; CDR3: CASRLQLKGKQYF
J: TRBJ1-4; size: medium-sized; V: TRBV19; D: -; DNA: TGTGCCAGTAGGAGACAGCTTAATGAAAAACTGTTTTTT; CDR3: CASRRQLNEKLFF
J: TRBJ1-5; size: -; V: TRBV7-2; D: -; DNA: TGTGCCAGCATCCTCATGGGCAATCAGCCCCAGCATTTT; CDR3: CASILMGNQPQHF
J: TRBJ1-1; size: medium-sized; V: TRBV5-1; D: TRBD1; DNA: TGCGCCAGCAGACACGGGGACAGGGGGACTGAAGCTTTCTTT; CDR3: CASRHGDRGTEAFF
J: TRBJ2-7; size: medium-sized; V: TRBV6-1; D: -; DNA: TGTGCCAGCAGTTACGTGTCAGACTCCTACGAGCAGTACTTC; CDR3: CASSYVSDSYEQYF
J: TRBJ2-5; size: medium-sized; V: TRBV29-1; D: -; DNA: TGCAGCGTGCACGTTGGTAGGGAGACCCAGTACTTC; CDR3: CSVHVGRETQYF
J: TRBJ2-5; size: medium-sized; V: TRBV19; D: -; DNA: TGTGCCAGTAGTATAAGTTACACCCTGGTCCAAGAGACCCAGTACTTC; CDR3: CASSISYTLVQETQYF
J: TRBJ2-7; size: large; V: TRBV7-2; D: -; DNA: TGTGCCAGCAGCTTAGTTTGGTCGGACGAGCAGTACTTC; CDR3: CASSLVWSDEQYF
J: TRBJ2-1; size: -; V: TRBV3-1; D: -; DNA: TGTGCCAACAGCCCCAGTCGTTGGGGCAATGAGCAGTTCTTC; CDR3: CANSPSRWGNEQFF
J: TRBJ1-1; size: -; V: TRBV11-2; D: -; DNA: TGTGCCATCCAAGACGGAGTCCGGGCCACTGAAGCTTTCTTT; CDR3: CAIQDGVRATEAFF
J: TRBJ2-5; size: -; V: TRBV4-1; D: -; DNA: TGCGCCAGCACCTTTCTTGGGGACCGGAAACAAGAGACCCAGTACTTC; CDR3: CASTFLGDRKQETQYF
J: TRBJ2-7; size: -; V: TRBV6-2/TRBV6-3; D: -; DNA: TGTGACAGCAGCTCGGCAGGGGAGTCCTACGAGCAGTACTTC; CDR3: CDSSSAGESYEQYF
J: TRBJ2-3; size: -; V: TRBV4-2; D: -; DNA: TGTGCCAGCAGCCAAGACCTGGGGACACTGCTTAGCACAAATACGCAGTATTTT; CDR3: CASSQDLGTLLSTNTQYF
J: TRBJ2-2; size: once; V: TRBV5-1; D: TRBD2; DNA: TGCGCCAGCAGCTCCTCACTAGCGGTAGGATACACCGGGGAGCTGTTTTTT; CDR3: CASSSSLAVGYTGELFF
J: TRBJ1-1; size: medium-sized; V: TRBV28; D: -; DNA: TGTGCCAGCAGAGCGATATCCGTGAACACTGAAGCTTTCTTT; CDR3: CASRAISVNTEAFF
J: TRBJ1-6; size: medium-sized; V: TRBV20-1; D: -; DNA: TGCAGTGCTACAAGACAGAACTCCTATAATTCACCCCTCCACTTT; CDR3: CSATRQNSYNSPLHF
J: TRBJ2-7; size: medium-sized; V: TRBV12-3/TRBV12-4; D: -; DNA: TGTGCCAGCAGTTTATCAGAGGCCTACGAGCAGTACTTC; CDR3: CASSLSEAYEQYF
J: TRBJ1-5; size: medium-sized; V: TRBV6-4; D: -; DNA: TGTGCCAGCAGTGAGGGGGTTGGCGACAATCAGCCCCAGCATTTT; CDR3: CASSEGVGDNQPQHF
J: TRBJ2-7; size: medium-sized; V: TRBV7-8; D: -; DNA: TGTGCCAGCAGCTCCATCGACGGCGGCGCCTACGAGCAGTACTTC; CDR3: CASSSIDGGAYEQYF
J: TRBJ2-7; size: medium-sized; V: TRBV28; D: TRBD2; DNA: TGTGCCAGCGGTAAAAGCGGGATGATCTCCTACGAGCAGTACTTC; CDR3: CASGKSGMISYEQYF
J: TRBJ1-3; size: -; V: TRBV6-1; D: -; DNA: TGTGCCAGCAGTGAACAGGGGAGGGGAAACACCATATATTTT; CDR3: CASSEQGRGNTIYF
J: TRBJ1-4; size: many; V: TRBV7-9; D: TRBD1; DNA: TGTGCCAGCAGCTTACAGGGGGCGGTGGAGGAAAAACTGTTTTTT; CDR3: CASSLQGAVEEKLFF
J: TRBJ1-4; size: medium-sized; V: TRBV11-1; D: TRBD1; DNA: TGTGCCAGCAGCTTAGAGACAGGGAATGGAAAACTGTTTTTT; CDR3: CASSLETGNGKLFF
J: TRBJ1-1; size: -; V: TRBV12-3/TRBV12-4; D: -; DNA: TGTGCCAGCAGGAGTAAAGACTCGGCTTTCTTT; CDR3: CASRSKDSAFF
J: TRBJ2-7; size: -; V: TRBV6-1; D: TRBD1; DNA: TGTGCCAACAGTCCCGAACAGGGGACGCTGGTCTACGAGCGGTACTTC; CDR3: CANSPEQGTLVYERYF
J: TRBJ2-2; size: medium-sized; V: TRBV5-1; D: -; DNA: TGCGCCAGCAGCTGGGCCACAGGGTTTGGCAACACCGGGGAGCTGTTTTTT; CDR3: CASSWATGFGNTGELFF
J: TRBJ1-6; size: medium-sized; V: TRBV6-1; D: -; DNA: TGTGCCAGCAGTGAAATTCACCGCCACTATAATTCACCCCTCCACTTT; CDR3: CASSEIHRHYNSPLHF
J: TRBJ2-3; size: medium-sized; V: TRBV6-1; D: -; DNA: TGTGCCAGTAATTGGGCCTCCGGAGATACGCAGTATTTT; CDR3: CASNWASGDTQYF
J: TRBJ2-5; size: medium-sized; V: TRBV30; D: -; DNA: TGTGCCTGGAGAGAGGGTGCGGTGAGCCTTTTCCAAGAGACCCAGTACTTC; CDR3: CAWREGAVSLFQETQYF
J: TRBJ1-1; size: medium-sized; V: TRBV14; D: TRBD1; DNA: TGTGCCAGCAGCAGTCAGGGGGCGGGCACTGAAGCTTTCTTT; CDR3: CASSSQGAGTEAFF
J: TRBJ1-4; size: medium-sized; V: TRBV30; D: TRBD1; DNA: TGTGCCTGGAGTGCGCTCGACAGGGCGGATGAAAAACTGTTTTTT; CDR3: CAWSALDRADEKLFF
J: TRBJ1-4; size: medium-sized; V: TRBV3-1; D: -; DNA: TGTGCCAGCAGCCAAGATTTCAACAGGGAACGTAGTGAAAAACTGTTTTTT; CDR3: CASSQDFNRERSEKLFF
J: TRBJ1-6; size: medium-sized; V: TRBV2; D: -; DNA: TGTGCCAGCACGGAAAGAGGCAGCCACTATAATTCACCCCTCCACTTT; CDR3: CASTERGSHYNSPLHF
J: TRBJ2-2; size: many; V: TRBV4-1; D: TRBD1; DNA: TGCGCCAGCAGCCGACAGGGGAACACCGGGGAGCTGTTTTTT; CDR3: CASSRQGNTGELFF
J: TRBJ2-3; size: medium-sized; V: TRBV6-1; D: -; DNA: TGTGCCAGCAGTGAAGCGCGTTTGGTGGATACGCAGTATTTT; CDR3: CASSEARLVDTQYF